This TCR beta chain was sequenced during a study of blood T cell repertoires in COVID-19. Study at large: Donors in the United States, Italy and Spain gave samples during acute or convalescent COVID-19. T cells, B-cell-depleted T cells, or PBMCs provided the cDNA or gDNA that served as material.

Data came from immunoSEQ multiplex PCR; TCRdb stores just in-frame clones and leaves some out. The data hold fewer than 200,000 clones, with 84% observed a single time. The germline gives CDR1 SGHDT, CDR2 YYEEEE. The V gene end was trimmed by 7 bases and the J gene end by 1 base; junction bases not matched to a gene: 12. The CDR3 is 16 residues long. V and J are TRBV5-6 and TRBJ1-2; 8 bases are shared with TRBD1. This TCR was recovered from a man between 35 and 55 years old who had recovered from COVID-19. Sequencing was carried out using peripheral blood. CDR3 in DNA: TGTGCCAGCGGATGGGAGAGACAGGGGCTTAACTATGGCTACACCTTC. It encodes CASGWERQGLNYGYTF.